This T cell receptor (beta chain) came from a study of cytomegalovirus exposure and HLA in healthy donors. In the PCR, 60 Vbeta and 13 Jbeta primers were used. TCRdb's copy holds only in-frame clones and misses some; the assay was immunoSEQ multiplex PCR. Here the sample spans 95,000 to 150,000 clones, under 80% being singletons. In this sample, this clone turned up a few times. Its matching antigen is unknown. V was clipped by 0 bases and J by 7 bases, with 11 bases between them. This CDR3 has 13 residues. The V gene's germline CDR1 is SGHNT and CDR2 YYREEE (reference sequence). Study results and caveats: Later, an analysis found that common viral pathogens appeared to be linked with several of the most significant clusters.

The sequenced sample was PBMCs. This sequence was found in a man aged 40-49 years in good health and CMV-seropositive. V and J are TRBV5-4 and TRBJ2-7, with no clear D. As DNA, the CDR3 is TGTGCCAGCAGCTTGGAAGCATTTCGGGAGCAGTACTTC. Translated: CASSLEAFREQYF. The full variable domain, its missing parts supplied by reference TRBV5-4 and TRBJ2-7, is ETGVTQSPTHLIKTRGQQVTLRCSSQSGHNTVSWYQQALGQGPQFIFQYYREEENGRGNFPPRFSGLQFPNYSSELNVNALELDDSALYLCASSLEAFREQYFGPGTRLTVT.